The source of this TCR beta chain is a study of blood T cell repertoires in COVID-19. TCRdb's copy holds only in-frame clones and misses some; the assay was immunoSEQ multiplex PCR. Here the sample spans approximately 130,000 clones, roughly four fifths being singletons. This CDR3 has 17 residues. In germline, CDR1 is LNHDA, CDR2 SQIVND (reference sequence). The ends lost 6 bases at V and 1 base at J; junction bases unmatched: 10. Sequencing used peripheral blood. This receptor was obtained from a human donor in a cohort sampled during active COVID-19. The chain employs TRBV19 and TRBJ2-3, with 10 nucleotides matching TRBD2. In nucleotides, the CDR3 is TGTGCCAGTAGCCCATCGTCAGGGACTAGCGGCACAGATACGCAGTATTTT. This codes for CASSPSSGTSGTDTQYF.